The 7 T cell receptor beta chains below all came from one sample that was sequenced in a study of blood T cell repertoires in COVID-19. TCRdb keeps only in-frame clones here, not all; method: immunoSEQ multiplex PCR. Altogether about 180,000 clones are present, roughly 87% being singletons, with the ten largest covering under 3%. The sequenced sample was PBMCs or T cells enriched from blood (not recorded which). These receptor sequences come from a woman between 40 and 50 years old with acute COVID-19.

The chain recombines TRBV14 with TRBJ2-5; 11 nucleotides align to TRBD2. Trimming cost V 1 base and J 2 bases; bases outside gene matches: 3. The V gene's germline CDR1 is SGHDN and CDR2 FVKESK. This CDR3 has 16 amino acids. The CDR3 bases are TGTGCCAGCAGCCAAGTCGGGACTAGCGGACAAGAGACCCAGTACTTC. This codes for CASSQVGTSGQETQYF.

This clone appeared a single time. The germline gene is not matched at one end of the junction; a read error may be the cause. The CDR3 is CASSHAGTSGGQKTQYF. CDR3 nucleotide sequence: TGCGCCAGCAGCCATGCTGGGACTAGCGGGGGCCAAAAGACCCAGTACTTC. The chain has TRBV4-1 and TRBJ2-5; 14 nucleotides line up with TRBD2. The CDR3 is 17 residues long. Germline V gene data show CDR1 as MGHRA and CDR2 as YSYEKL.

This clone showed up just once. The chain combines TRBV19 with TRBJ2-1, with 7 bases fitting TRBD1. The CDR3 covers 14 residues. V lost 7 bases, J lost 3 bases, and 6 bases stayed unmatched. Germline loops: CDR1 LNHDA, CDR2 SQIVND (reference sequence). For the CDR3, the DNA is TGTGCCAGTATGGAGTCAGGGGGCTACAATGAGCAGTTCTTC. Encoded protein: CASMESGGYNEQFF.

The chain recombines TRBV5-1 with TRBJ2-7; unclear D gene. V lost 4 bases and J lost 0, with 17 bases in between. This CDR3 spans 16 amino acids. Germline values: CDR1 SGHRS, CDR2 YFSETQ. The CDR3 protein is CASSREAGLSSYEQYF. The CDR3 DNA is TGCGCCAGCAGCCGCGAGGCTGGCTTAAGCTCCTACGAGCAGTACTTC.

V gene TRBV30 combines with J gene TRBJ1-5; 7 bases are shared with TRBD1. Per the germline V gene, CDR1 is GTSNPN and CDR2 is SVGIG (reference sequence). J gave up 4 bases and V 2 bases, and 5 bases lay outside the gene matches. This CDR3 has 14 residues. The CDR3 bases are TGTGCCTGGAGTCACACGACAGGGAATCAGCCCCAGCATTTT. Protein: CAWSHTTGNQPQHF.

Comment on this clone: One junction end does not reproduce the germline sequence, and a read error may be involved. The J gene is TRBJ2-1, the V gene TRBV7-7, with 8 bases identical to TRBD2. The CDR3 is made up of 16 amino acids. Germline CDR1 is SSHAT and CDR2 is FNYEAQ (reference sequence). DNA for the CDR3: TGTGCTAGCAGCTTAAAAGAATCGGGGGGGCCCGATGAGCAGTTCTTC. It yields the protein CASSLKESGGPDEQFF.

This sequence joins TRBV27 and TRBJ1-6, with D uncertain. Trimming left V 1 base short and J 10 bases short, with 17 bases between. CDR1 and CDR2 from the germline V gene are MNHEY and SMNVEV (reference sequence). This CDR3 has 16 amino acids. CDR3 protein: CASSLLVRGKDSPLHF. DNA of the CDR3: TGTGCCAGCAGTTTATTGGTTCGGGGTAAGGACTCACCCCTCCACTTT.